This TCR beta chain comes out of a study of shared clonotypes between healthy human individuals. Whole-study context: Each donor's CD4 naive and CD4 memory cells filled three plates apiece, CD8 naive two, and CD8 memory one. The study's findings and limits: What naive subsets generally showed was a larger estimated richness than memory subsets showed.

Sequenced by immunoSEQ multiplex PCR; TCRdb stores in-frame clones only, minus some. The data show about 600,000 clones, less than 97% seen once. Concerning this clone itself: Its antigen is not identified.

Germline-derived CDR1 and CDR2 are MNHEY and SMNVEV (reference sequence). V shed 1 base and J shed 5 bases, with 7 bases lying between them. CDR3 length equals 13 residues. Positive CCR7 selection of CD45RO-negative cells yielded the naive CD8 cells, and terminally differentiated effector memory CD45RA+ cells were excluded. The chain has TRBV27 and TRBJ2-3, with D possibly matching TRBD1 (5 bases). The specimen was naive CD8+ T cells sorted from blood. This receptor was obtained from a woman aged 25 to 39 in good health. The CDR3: CASSLLRGDTQYF. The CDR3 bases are TGTGCCAGCAGTTTATTAAGGGGAGATACGCAGTATTTT.